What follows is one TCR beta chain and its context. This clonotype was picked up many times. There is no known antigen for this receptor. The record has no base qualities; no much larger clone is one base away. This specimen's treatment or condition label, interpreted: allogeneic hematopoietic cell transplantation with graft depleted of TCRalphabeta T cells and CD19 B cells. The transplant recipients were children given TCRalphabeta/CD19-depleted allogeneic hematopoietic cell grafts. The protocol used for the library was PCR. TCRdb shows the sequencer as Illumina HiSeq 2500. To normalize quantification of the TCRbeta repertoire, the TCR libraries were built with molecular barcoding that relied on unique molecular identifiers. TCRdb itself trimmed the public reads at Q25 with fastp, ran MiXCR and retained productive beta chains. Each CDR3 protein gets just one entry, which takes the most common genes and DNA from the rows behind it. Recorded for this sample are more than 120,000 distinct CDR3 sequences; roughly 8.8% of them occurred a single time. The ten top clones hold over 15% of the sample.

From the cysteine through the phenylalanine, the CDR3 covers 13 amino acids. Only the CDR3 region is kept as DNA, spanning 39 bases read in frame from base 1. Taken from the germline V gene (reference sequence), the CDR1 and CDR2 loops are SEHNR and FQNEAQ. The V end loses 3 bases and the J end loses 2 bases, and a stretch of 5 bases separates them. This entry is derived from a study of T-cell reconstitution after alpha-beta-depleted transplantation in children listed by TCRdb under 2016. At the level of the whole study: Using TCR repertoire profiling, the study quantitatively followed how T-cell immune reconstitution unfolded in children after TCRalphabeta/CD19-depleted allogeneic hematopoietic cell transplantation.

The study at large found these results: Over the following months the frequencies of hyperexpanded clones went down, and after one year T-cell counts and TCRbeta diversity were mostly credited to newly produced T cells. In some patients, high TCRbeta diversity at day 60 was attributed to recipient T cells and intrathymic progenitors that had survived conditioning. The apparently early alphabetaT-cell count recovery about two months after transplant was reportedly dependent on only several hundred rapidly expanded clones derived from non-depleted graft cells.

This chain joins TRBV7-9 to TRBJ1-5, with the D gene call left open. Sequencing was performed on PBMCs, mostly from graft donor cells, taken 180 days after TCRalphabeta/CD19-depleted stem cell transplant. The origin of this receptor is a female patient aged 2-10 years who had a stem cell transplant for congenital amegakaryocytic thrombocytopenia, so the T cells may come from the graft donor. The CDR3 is CASSFTGNQPQHF. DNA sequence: TGTGCCAGCAGCTTTACCGGCAATCAGCCCCAGCATTTT. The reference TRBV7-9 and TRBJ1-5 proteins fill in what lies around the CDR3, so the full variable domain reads DTGVSQNPRHKITKRGQNVTFRCDPISEHNRLYWYRQTLGQGPEFLTYFQNEAQLEKSRLLSDRFSAERPKGSFSTLEIQRTEQGDSAMYLCASSFTGNQPQHFGDGTRLSIL.